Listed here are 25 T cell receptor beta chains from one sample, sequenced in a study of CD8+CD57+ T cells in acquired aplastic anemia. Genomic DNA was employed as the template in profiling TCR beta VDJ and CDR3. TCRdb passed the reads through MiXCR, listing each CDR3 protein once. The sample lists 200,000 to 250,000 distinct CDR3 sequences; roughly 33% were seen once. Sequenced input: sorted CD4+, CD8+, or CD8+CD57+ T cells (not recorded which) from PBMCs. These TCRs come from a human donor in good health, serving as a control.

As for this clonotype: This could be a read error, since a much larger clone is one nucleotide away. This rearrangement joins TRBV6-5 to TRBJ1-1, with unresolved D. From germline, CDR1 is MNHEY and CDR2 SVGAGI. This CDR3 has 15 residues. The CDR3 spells CASGYSWATNTEAFF. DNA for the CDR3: TGTGCCAGCGGTTACTCATGGGCGACGAACACTGAAGCTTTCTTT.

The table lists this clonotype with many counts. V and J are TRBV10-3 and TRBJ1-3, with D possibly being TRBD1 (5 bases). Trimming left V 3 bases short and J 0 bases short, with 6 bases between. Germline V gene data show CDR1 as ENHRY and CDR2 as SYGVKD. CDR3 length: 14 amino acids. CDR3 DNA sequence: TGTGCCATCAGTGAAGGGGACTCTGGAAACACCATATATTTT. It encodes CAISEGDSGNTIYF.

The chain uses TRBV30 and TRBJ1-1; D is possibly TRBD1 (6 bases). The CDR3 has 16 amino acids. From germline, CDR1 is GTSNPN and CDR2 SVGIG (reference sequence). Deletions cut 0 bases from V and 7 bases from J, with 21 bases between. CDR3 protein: CAWSVRGARVSGEAFF. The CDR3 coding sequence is TGTGCCTGGAGTGTTCGGGGGGCGAGGGTTAGCGGTGAAGCTTTCTTT. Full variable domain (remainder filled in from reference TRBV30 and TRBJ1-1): SQTIHQWPATLVQPVGSPLSLECTVEGTSNPNLYWYRQAAGRGLQLLFYSVGIGQISSEVPQNLSASRPQDRQFILSSKKLLLSDSGFYLCAWSVRGARVSGEAFFGQGTRLTVV.

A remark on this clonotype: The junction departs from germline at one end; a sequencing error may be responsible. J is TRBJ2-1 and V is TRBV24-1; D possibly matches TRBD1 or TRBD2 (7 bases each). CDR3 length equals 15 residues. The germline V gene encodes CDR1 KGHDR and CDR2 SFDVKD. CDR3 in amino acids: CASQASGGAYNERSF. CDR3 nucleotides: TGTGCCAGCCAAGCGTCAGGGGGGGCTTACAATGAGCGGTCCTTC.

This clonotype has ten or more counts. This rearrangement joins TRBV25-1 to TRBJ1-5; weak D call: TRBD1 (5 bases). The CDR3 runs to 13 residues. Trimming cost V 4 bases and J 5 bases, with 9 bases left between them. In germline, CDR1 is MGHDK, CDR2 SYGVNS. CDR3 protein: CASSVQGDQPQHF. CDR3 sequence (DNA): TGTGCCAGCAGTGTGCAGGGAGATCAGCCCCAGCATTTT.

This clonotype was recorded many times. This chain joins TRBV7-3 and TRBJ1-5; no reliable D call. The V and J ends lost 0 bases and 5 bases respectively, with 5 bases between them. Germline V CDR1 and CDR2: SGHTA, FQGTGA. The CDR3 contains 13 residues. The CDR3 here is CASSLTADQPQHF. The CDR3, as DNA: TGTGCCAGCAGCTTAACTGCGGATCAGCCCCAGCATTTT.

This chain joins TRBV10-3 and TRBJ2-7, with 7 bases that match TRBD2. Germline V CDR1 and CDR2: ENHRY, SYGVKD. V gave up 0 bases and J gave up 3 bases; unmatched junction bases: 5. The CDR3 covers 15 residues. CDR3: CAISESGTTIYEQYF. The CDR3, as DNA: TGTGCCATCAGTGAGTCAGGGACTACGATCTACGAGCAGTACTTC.

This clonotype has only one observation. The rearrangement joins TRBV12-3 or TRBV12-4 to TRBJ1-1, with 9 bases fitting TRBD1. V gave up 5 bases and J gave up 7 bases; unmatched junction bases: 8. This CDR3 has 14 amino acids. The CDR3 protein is CASSPVGQGHEAFF. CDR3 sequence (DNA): TGTGCCAGCAGTCCAGTGGGACAGGGCCATGAAGCTTTCTTT.

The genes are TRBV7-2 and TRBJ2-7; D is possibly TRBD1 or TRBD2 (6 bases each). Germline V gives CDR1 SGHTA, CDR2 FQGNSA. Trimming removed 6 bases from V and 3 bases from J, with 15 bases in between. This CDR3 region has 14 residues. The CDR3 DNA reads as TGTGCCAGCAGTCCGACAGGAGGGAGCTACGAGCAGTACGTC. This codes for CASSPTGGSYEQYV.

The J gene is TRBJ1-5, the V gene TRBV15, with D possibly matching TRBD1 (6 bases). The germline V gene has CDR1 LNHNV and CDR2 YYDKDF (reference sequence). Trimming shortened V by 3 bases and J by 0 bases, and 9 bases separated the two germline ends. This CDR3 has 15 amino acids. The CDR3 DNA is TGTGCCACCAGCAGTGGACAGCTTAGCAATCAGCCCCAGCATTTT. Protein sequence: CATSSGQLSNQPQHF.

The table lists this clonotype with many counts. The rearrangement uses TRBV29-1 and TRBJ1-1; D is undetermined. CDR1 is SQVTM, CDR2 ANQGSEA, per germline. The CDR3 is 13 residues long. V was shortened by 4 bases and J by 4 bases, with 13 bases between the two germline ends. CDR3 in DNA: TGCAGCGTTGTTGACAAACTGGGCACTGAAGCTTTCTTT. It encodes CSVVDKLGTEAFF.

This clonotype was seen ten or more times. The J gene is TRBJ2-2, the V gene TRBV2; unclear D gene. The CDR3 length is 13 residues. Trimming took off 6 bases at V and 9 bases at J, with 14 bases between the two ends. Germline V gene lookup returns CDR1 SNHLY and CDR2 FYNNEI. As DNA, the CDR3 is TGTGCCAGCAGCCCTGCCCTAGTCCGGGAGCTGTTTTTT. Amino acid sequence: CASSPALVRELFF.

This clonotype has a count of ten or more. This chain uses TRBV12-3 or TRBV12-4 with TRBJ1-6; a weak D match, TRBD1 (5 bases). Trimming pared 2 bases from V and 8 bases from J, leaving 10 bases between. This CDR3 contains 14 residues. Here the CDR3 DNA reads TGTGCCAGCAGTTTACAGGGCGGTGATTCACCCCTCCACTTT. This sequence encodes CASSLQGGDSPLHF.

The CDR3: CATSRDKGTGQETQYF. For the CDR3, the DNA is TGTGCCACCAGCAGAGATAAGGGGACAGGGCAAGAGACCCAGTACTTC. V gene TRBV15 combines with J gene TRBJ2-5, with 9 bases matching TRBD1. The germline V gene encodes CDR1 LNHNV and CDR2 YYDKDF (reference sequence). Trimming at V came to 0 bases and at J to 2 bases, leaving 4 bases not matched to a gene. The CDR3 totals 16 residues.

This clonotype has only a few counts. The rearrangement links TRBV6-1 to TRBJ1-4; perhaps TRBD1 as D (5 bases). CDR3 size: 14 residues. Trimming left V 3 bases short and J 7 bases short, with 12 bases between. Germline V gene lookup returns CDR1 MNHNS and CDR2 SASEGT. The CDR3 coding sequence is TGTGCCAGCAGTGAGGAGAACAGGCTTGAAAAACTGTTTTTT. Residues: CASSEENRLEKLFF.

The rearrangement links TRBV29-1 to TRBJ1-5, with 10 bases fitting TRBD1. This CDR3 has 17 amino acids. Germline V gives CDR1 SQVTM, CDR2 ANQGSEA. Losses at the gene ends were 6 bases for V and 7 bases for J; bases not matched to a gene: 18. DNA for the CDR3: TGCAGCGTATTCGACAGGGGGCTTGGGAGATCTGCCCAGCCCCAGCATTTT. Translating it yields CSVFDRGLGRSAQPQHF.

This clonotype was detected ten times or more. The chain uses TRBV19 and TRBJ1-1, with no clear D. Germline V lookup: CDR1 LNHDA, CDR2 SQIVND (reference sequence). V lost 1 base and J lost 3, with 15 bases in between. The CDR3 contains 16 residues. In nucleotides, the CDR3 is TGTGCCAGTAGTATAGTTCTGTACAGTCCCTACACTGAAGCTTTCTTT. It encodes CASSIVLYSPYTEAFF. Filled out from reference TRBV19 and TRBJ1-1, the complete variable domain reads DGGITQSPKYLFRKEGQNVTLSCEQNLNHDAMYWYRQDPGQGLRLIYYSQIVNDFQKGDIAEGYSVSREKKESFPLTVTSAQKNPTAFYLCASSIVLYSPYTEAFFGQGTRLTVV.

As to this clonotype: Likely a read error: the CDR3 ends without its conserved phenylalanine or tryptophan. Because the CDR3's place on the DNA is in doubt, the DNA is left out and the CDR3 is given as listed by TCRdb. CDR3: CATSREVV. The chain is built from TRBV15 and TRBJ2-5. Counting both end residues, the CDR3 totals 8 amino acids. CDR1 is LNHNV, CDR2 YYDKDF, per germline (reference sequence).

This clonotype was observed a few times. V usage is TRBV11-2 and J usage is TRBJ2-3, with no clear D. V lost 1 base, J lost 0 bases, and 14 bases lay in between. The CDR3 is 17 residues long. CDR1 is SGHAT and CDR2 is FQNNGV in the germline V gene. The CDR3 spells CASSLVGRIGSTDTQYF. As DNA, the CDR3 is TGTGCCAGCAGCTTAGTTGGCCGCATCGGGAGCACAGATACGCAGTATTTT.

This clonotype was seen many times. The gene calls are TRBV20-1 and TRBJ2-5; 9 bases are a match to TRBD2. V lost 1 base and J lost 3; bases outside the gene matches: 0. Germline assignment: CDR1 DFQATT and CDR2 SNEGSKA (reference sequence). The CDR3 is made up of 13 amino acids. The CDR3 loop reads CSARGLAEETQYF. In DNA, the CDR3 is TGCAGTGCTAGAGGACTAGCGGAAGAGACCCAGTACTTC.

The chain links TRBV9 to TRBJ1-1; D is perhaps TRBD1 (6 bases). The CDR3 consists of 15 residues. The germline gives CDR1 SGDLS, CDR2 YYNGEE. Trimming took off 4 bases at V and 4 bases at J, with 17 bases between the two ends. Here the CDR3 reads CASSLQTGSLTEAFF. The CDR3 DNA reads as TGTGCCAGCAGCCTTCAGACAGGTAGCCTCACTGAAGCTTTCTTT.

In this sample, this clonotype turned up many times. The CDR3 coding sequence is TGTGCCAGCAGTTTCTCCCCAGAAGAGACCCAGTACTTC. Amino acids: CASSFSPEETQYF. The chain is built from TRBV12-3 or TRBV12-4 and TRBJ2-5; D remains unclear. Trimming shortened V by 3 bases and J by 3 bases, and 8 bases separated the two germline ends. The CDR3 consists of 13 residues.

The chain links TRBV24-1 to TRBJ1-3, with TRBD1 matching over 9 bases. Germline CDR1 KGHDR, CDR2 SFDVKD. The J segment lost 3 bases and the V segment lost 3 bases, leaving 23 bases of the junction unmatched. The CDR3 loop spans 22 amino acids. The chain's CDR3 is CATSDKTAGTGTAFAFGNTIYF. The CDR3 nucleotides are TGTGCCACCAGTGATAAAACGGCGGGGACAGGGACCGCGTTCGCCTTTGGAAACACCATATATTTT.

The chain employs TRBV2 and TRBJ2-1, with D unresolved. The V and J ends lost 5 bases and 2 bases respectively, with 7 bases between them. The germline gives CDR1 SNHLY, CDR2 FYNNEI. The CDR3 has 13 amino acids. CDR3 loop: CASSLSPYNEQFF. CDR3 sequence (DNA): TGTGCCAGCAGTTTATCGCCCTACAATGAGCAGTTCTTC.

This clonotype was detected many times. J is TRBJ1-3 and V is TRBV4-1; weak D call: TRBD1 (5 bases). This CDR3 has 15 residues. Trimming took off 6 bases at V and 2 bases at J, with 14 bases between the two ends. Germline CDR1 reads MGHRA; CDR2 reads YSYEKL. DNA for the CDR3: TGCGCCAGCAGACCATACCAGGGTGCTGGAAACACCATATATTTT. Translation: CASRPYQGAGNTIYF.